This is a list of T cell receptor beta chains from one sample in a study of human CD4 T cells and Enterobacteriaceae. Generated by immunoSEQ multiplex PCR, the TCRdb table keeps only in-frame clones and is missing some. Of about 26,000 clones in the sample, approximately 80% were seen once. The sequenced material came from memory CD4+ T cells from blood. The receptors originated from a human donor in good health. Both conserved end residues are part of each CDR3. D genes are given only for firm matches. Clone size is given for some rows only: seen once, a few or many times, or a class if the clone is expanded.

D | size | J | V | CDR3 | DNA
- | - | TRBJ2-3 | TRBV5-4 | CASSLDLATSTDTQYF | TGTGCCAGCAGCTTGGATCTAGCGACTAGCACAGATACGCAGTATTTT
TRBD1 | - | TRBJ1-5 | TRBV18 | CASSPNRGGSNQPQHF | TGTGCCAGCTCACCGAACAGGGGAGGCAGCAATCAGCCCCAGCATTTT
TRBD2 | - | TRBJ2-7 | TRBV30 | CAWSVRSGRAYEQYF | TGTGCCTGGAGTGTGAGGAGCGGGAGAGCCTACGAGCAGTACTTC
- | once | TRBJ1-5 | TRBV28 | CASQYRDNQPQHF | TGTGCCAGCCAATACAGGGACAATCAGCCCCAGCATTTT
- | - | TRBJ2-1 | TRBV5-3 | CARSLVVVAPYNEQFF | TGTGCCAGAAGCTTGGTAGTGGTAGCGCCTTACAATGAGCAGTTCTTC
TRBD2 | - | TRBJ2-5 | TRBV5-1 | CASSLGGGRAREETQYF | TGCGCCAGCAGCTTGGGGGGCGGGAGGGCCCGAGAAGAGACCCAGTACTTC
- | - | TRBJ2-2 | TRBV25-1 | CASRGGAGVGELFF | TGTGCCAGCAGAGGGGGGGCCGGGGTCGGGGAGCTGTTTTTT
- | few | TRBJ2-3 | TRBV5-1 | CASRLRQDSTDTQYF | TGCGCCAGCAGGTTAAGACAGGACAGCACAGATACGCAGTATTTT
- | - | TRBJ1-3 | TRBV7-2 | CASGQTASGNTIYF | TGTGCCAGCGGACAGACAGCCTCTGGAAACACCATATATTTT
- | - | TRBJ2-7 | TRBV27 | CASHRDGAYEQYF | TGTGCCAGCCATCGGGACGGAGCCTACGAGCAGTACTTC
- | - | TRBJ2-2 | TRBV5-5 | CASSLKGDITGELFF | TGTGCCAGCAGCTTGAAGGGAGATATAACCGGGGAGCTGTTTTTT
- | - | TRBJ1-3 | TRBV30 | CAWSKGSGNTIYF | TGTGCCTGGAGTAAGGGCTCTGGAAACACCATATATTTT
- | - | TRBJ1-1 | TRBV6-6 | CASSAGTSRTEAFF | TGTGCCAGCAGTGCCGGGACATCTCGGACTGAAGCTTTCTTT
- | - | TRBJ1-5 | TRBV5-8 | CASSGGSRGYQPQHF | TGTGCCAGCAGCGGAGGCTCAAGAGGGTATCAGCCCCAGCATTTT
TRBD2 | once | TRBJ2-1 | TRBV10-3 | CAISDPSGNEQFF | TGTGCCATCAGTGATCCTAGCGGGAATGAGCAGTTCTTC
- | - | TRBJ2-7 | TRBV2 | CASSVSVYEQYF | TGTGCCAGCAGTGTCTCCGTCTACGAGCAGTACTTC
- | - | TRBJ2-7 | TRBV5-1 | CASSPGVAGEQYF | TGCGCCAGCAGCCCCGGGGTAGCAGGCGAGCAGTACTTC
- | - | TRBJ2-3 | TRBV19 | CASSKTRRGYTDTQYF | TGTGCCAGTAGCAAAACACGCCGGGGGTACACAGATACGCAGTATTTT
TRBD1 | - | TRBJ1-2 | TRBV4-1 | CASSQSRSDRGSYRGYTF | TGCGCCAGCAGCCAAAGCCGATCGGACAGGGGGTCCTATCGTGGCTACACCTTC
- | - | TRBJ1-2 | TRBV19 | CASSMDSRAYGYTF | TGTGCCAGTAGTATGGACAGCAGGGCCTATGGCTACACCTTC
TRBD2 | - | TRBJ2-4 | TRBV28 | CASSLRREGTGAKNIQYF | TGTGCCAGCAGTTTAAGGCGGGAGGGTACTGGGGCCAAAAACATTCAGTACTTC
- | - | TRBJ2-2 | TRBV5-1 | CASSSSDRNTGELFF | TGCGCCAGCAGCTCATCGGACAGGAACACCGGGGAGCTGTTTTTT
- | - | TRBJ2-7 | TRBV6-5 | CASMGPRPVGEQYF | TGTGCCAGCATGGGTCCTAGGCCCGTCGGGGAGCAGTACTTC
- | - | TRBJ1-2 | TRBV19 | CASTPSQAGYGYTF | TGTGCCAGTACCCCTTCCCAGGCGGGCTATGGCTACACCTTC
- | - | TRBJ2-7 | TRBV18 | CASSSGYEQYF | TGTGCCAGCTCGTCAGGGTACGAGCAGTACTTC
- | few | TRBJ2-1 | TRBV6-1 | CASSGTGYNEQFF | TGTGCCAGTTCCGGGACGGGCTACAATGAGCAGTTCTTC
- | - | TRBJ1-3 | TRBV30 | CAWSVPRERGFITGNTIYF | TGTGCCTGGAGTGTCCCCAGAGAGAGGGGGTTCATCACTGGAAACACCATATATTTT
- | - | TRBJ1-2 | TRBV11-2 | CASSPTGGRSNYGYTF | TGTGCCAGCAGCCCGACGGGCGGGAGGTCTAACTATGGCTACACCTTC
- | - | TRBJ1-5 | TRBV18 | CASHNSNQPQHF | TGTGCCAGCCATAACAGCAATCAGCCCCAGCATTTT
TRBD1 | - | TRBJ2-5 | TRBV7-2 | CASSSTRQGTKTQYF | TGTGCCAGCAGCTCCACCCGACAGGGTACGAAGACCCAGTACTTC
- | - | TRBJ1-1 | TRBV5-1 | CASSSGPSNTEAFF | TGCGCCAGCAGCTCGGGACCGTCGAACACTGAAGCTTTCTTT